Listed here is a single T cell receptor (beta chain). This entry belongs to a study of blood T cell repertoires in COVID-19. As for the study in general: Both acute and convalescent COVID-19 samples were obtained from the United States, Italy and Spain.

CDR1 is LNHDA, CDR2 SQIVND, per germline (reference sequence). The V and J ends lost 2 bases and 5 bases respectively, with 15 bases between them. The CDR3 runs to 15 residues. Source study methods: For nucleated cells, counts were estimated from reference gene primer amplification. The table came from immunoSEQ multiplex PCR; TCRdb's copy has only in-frame clones and leaves some out. The V and J calls and clone size come from that table; D and trimming were worked out from the DNA. The sample has about 210,000 clones; roughly four fifths are singletons. The sample consisted of peripheral blood. The source is a woman in her thirties or forties with acute or convalescent COVID-19. The V call is TRBV19, the J call TRBJ1-2; possible D gene TRBD1, 6 bases. The CDR3 nucleotides are TGTGCCAGTAGTATACCGGGACACTCTGTGTATGGCTACACCTTC. Its protein product is CASSIPGHSVYGYTF. The entire variable domain, with the rest obtained from reference TRBV19 and TRBJ1-2, is as follows: DGGITQSPKYLFRKEGQNVTLSCEQNLNHDAMYWYRQDPGQGLRLIYYSQIVNDFQKGDIAEGYSVSREKKESFPLTVTSAQKNPTAFYLCASSIPGHSVYGYTFGSGTRLTVV.